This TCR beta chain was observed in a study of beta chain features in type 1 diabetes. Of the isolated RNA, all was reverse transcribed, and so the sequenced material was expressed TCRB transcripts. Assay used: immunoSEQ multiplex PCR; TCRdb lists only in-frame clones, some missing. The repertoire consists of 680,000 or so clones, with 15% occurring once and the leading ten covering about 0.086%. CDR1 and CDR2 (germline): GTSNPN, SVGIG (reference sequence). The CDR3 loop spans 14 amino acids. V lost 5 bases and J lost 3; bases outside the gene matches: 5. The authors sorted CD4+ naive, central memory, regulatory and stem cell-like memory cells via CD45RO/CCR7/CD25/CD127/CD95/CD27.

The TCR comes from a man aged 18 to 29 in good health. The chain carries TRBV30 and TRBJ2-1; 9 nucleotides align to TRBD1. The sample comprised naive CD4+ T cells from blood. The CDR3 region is CAWGRDRVYNEQFF. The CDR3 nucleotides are TGTGCCTGGGGCCGGGACAGGGTCTACAATGAGCAGTTCTTC.